Following are 27 T cell receptor beta chains from one sample sequenced in a study of cytomegalovirus exposure and HLA in healthy donors. The study ran its PCR with 60 Vbeta and 13 Jbeta primers. Clones were sequenced by immunoSEQ multiplex PCR, and TCRdb holds only the in-frame ones, with some missing. This table has about 160,000 clones, approximately 77% appearing once. Input material: PBMCs. These receptors were taken from a male donor in good health and CMV-seronegative.

The chain recombines TRBV10-3 with TRBJ2-7; D possibly corresponds to TRBD2 (7 bases). Trimming pared 3 bases from V and 7 bases from J, leaving 22 bases between. Germline CDR1 ENHRY, CDR2 SYGVKD. The CDR3 is made up of 16 amino acids. CDR3 in amino acids: CAISDRGAEGRKEQYF. The CDR3, as DNA: TGTGCCATCAGTGATCGGGGGGCCGAAGGACGAAAGGAGCAGTACTTC.

The chain joins TRBV29-1 to TRBJ1-3, with D possibly matching TRBD1 (6 bases). CDR3 size: 12 residues. Trimming stripped 8 bases from V and 7 bases from J, with 15 bases between. Germline V gene data show CDR1 as SQVTM and CDR2 as ANQGSEA. The CDR3 sequence is CSCVAGANTIYF. CDR3 nucleotide sequence: TGCAGCTGTGTCGCAGGGGCGAACACCATATATTTT.

The rearrangement joins TRBV7-6 to TRBJ2-3; 8 positions match TRBD2. With 1 base clipped from V and 0 bases from J, the junction kept 3 bases outside the gene matches. Germline CDR1 and CDR2: SGHVS and FNYEAQ. The CDR3 extends over 16 amino acids. The DNA of the CDR3 is TGTGCCAGCAGCTTAGTCGCGGGAGGAAGCACAGATACGCAGTATTTT. The encoded protein is CASSLVAGGSTDTQYF.

This clone came up once. The CDR3 DNA reads TGTGCCAGCACTGACAACTTGGATGGCTACACCTTC. It is translated as CASTDNLDGYTF. The chain is built from TRBV7-9 and TRBJ1-2, with D unresolved. Trimming removed 7 bases at V and 6 bases at J, with 12 bases between. The CDR3 runs to 12 residues. From germline, CDR1 is SEHNR and CDR2 FQNEAQ (reference sequence).

The chain carries TRBV5-1 and TRBJ2-2, with D possibly being TRBD1 (5 bases). Trimming stripped 2 bases from V and 7 bases from J, with 12 bases between. This CDR3 is 14 amino acids long. The germline CDR1 and CDR2 sequences are SGHRS and YFSETQ. The CDR3 DNA reads TGCGCCAGCAGCTTAGCAGGCAGGGTCGGGGAGCTGTTTTTT. This translates into CASSLAGRVGELFF.

A note on this clone: The sample contains more than one DNA sequence encoding this CDR3. The rearrangement links TRBV20-1 to TRBJ2-3; TRBD2 is a possible D gene (5 bases). The germline V gene has CDR1 DFQATT and CDR2 SNEGSKA (reference sequence). This CDR3 has 11 amino acids. The ends were cut back, 3 bases at V and 5 bases at J, with 6 bases in the middle. The CDR3 nucleotides read TGCAGTGCTAGTCGGGGAGATACGCAGTATTTT. Translation: CSASRGDTQYF.

This clone has a single count. The genes are TRBV7-9 and TRBJ2-7; 7 positions match TRBD1. The CDR3 contains 12 residues. V lost 3 bases, J lost 9 bases, and 5 bases stayed unmatched. Germline values: CDR1 SEHNR, CDR2 FQNEAQ (reference sequence). CDR3 loop: CASSLGDSGQYF. CDR3 nucleotide sequence: TGTGCCAGCAGCTTGGGGGACAGTGGGCAGTACTTC.

The chain has TRBV15 and TRBJ2-7; 10 bases are shared with TRBD1. After removal of 2 bases from V and 4 bases from J, the junction contained 8 bases not matched to a gene. Germline V gene sequence: CDR1 LNHNV, CDR2 YYDKDF (reference sequence). The CDR3 loop spans 16 amino acids. CDR3 bases: TGTGCCACCAGCAGACCGGGACAGGGGAAATCATACGAGCAGTACTTC. Translating gives CATSRPGQGKSYEQYF.

V and J are TRBV2 and TRBJ1-5; D is uncertain. Per the germline V gene, CDR1 is SNHLY and CDR2 is FYNNEI. The CDR3 is made up of 12 amino acids. V lost 6 bases to trimming and J lost 6 bases, with 9 bases between them. The CDR3 DNA is TGTGCCAGCAGGGGAGCGGGTCAGCCCCAGCATTTT. As protein: CASRGAGQPQHF.

The rearrangement links TRBV18 to TRBJ2-5, with 11 nucleotides matching TRBD2. This CDR3 has 15 residues. The germline CDR1 and CDR2 sequences are KGHSH and LQKENI. The V gene end was trimmed by 2 bases and the J gene end by 4 bases; junction bases not matched to a gene: 3. The CDR3 DNA reads as TGTGCCAGCTCACCAGGCCTAGCGGGGGGAGAGACCCAGTACTTC. This translates into CASSPGLAGGETQYF.

The V and J genes are TRBV4-3 and TRBJ1-2, with 8 bases lining up with TRBD1. Germline lookup yields CDR1 LGHNA and CDR2 YSLEER. The CDR3 is made up of 15 amino acids. Unmatched junction bases numbered 11, after V lost 4 bases and J lost 7 bases. The CDR3 region has the DNA TGCGCCAGCAGCCTCGGAGGAACAGGGGGTCTTGGCTACACCTTC. Translating gives CASSLGGTGGLGYTF.

This clone appeared a single time. The V gene is TRBV6-5, the J gene TRBJ1-2, with a tentative D call TRBD1 (6 bases). CDR1 and CDR2 from the germline V gene are MNHEY and SVGAGI. The V and J ends lost 2 bases and 5 bases respectively, with 12 bases between them. The CDR3 loop spans 14 amino acids. The CDR3 DNA reads as TGTGCCAGCAGTTACGCCGGGACACCATATGGCTACACCTTC. Translation gives CASSYAGTPYGYTF.

The chain's CDR3 is CASSQDTREINEQFF. As DNA, the CDR3 is TGCGCCAGCAGCCAAGACACGCGGGAGATAAATGAGCAGTTCTTC. V usage is TRBV4-3 and J usage is TRBJ2-1; TRBD2 matches at 7 bases. CDR1 and CDR2 (germline): LGHNA, YSLEER. After removal of 0 bases from V and 7 bases from J, the junction contained 6 bases not matched to a gene. The CDR3 has 15 amino acids.

The J gene is TRBJ1-2, the V gene TRBV9; TRBD1 aligns across 8 bases. Trimming took 3 bases from V and 3 from J; bases not matched to a gene: 10. The CDR3 length is 16 residues. Germline V gene lookup returns CDR1 SGDLS and CDR2 YYNGEE. CDR3 coding DNA: TGTGCCAGCAGCGAGAGTCTACAGGGGGATGACTATGGCTACACCTTC. Protein sequence: CASSESLQGDDYGYTF.

This chain links TRBV9 with TRBJ2-3; D gene ambiguous. The CDR3 length is 13 residues. Germline CDR1 and CDR2: SGDLS and YYNGEE. Trimming cost V 0 bases and J 3 bases, with 5 bases left between them. The CDR3 DNA is TGTGCCAGCAGCGTAGGCGAGACAGATACGCAGTATTTT. Translation gives CASSVGETDTQYF.

The chain joins TRBV5-1 to TRBJ2-7; 11 bases align to TRBD1. The CDR3 has 14 amino acids. The ends lost 4 bases at V and 6 bases at J; junction bases unmatched: 6. From germline, CDR1 is SGHRS and CDR2 YFSETQ. CDR3 region: CASSPGQGASEQYF. DNA of the CDR3: TGCGCCAGCAGCCCTGGACAGGGGGCGAGCGAGCAGTACTTC.

V and J are TRBV21-1 and TRBJ2-3; the D call TRBD1 from the table was never checked on the DNA. TRBV21-1 is recorded as a pseudogene. This CDR3 contains 16 residues. This chain's CDR3 is CASSRRGTGYTDTQYF. In nucleotides, the CDR3 is TGTGCCAGCAGCAGGAGAGGGACAGGATACACAGATACGCAGTATTTT.

In its sample, this clone was seen a few times. The chain is built from TRBV4-2 and TRBJ1-4, with a tentative D call TRBD1 (6 bases). This CDR3 is built from 15 residues. The V end lost 1 base, the J end lost 7 bases, and 13 bases lay between the germline ends. CDR1 is LGHNA and CDR2 is YNFKEQ in the germline V gene. The CDR3 is CASSQATGGAEKLFF. The CDR3 DNA reads as TGTGCCAGCAGCCAAGCCACCGGGGGGGCTGAAAAACTGTTTTTT.

In this sample, this clone turned up a few times. The chain links TRBV21-1 to TRBJ2-5; the table's TRBD2 call for D was not verified on the DNA. TRBV21-1 is designated a pseudogene. This CDR3 contains 16 residues. This CDR3 reads CASSKALGGKRETQYF. CDR3 sequence (DNA): TGTGCCAGCAGCAAAGCGCTCGGGGGTAAGAGAGAGACCCAGTACTTC.

The J gene is TRBJ1-1, the V gene TRBV7-6, with no clear D. V shed 4 bases and J shed 10 bases, with 19 bases lying between them. Germline V CDR1 and CDR2: SGHVS, FNYEAQ. This CDR3 spans 14 amino acids. The CDR3 DNA is TGTGCCAGCAGCTCACCTAGCTCGGGGTTCGTAGCTTTCTTT. Its protein product is CASSSPSSGFVAFF.

This chain links TRBV7-2 with TRBJ2-6, with TRBD1 matching 7 bases. The ends lost 1 base at V and 2 bases at J; junction bases unmatched: 8. CDR1 and CDR2 from the germline V gene are SGHTA and FQGNSA. There are 18 residues in the CDR3. The CDR3 DNA reads as TGTGCCAGCAGCTTAGTTGGGACAGCTAGGGCTGGGGCCAACGTCCTGACTTTC. Protein sequence: CASSLVGTARAGANVLTF.

The DNA for the CDR3 is TGTGCCAGCAGCTTAGCGTTCGGGACAAAAGGGACCCAGTACTTC. This translates into CASSLAFGTKGTQYF. The V gene is TRBV7-9, the J gene TRBJ2-5; D is possibly TRBD1 (6 bases). This CDR3 comprises 15 residues. V dropped 0 bases and J dropped 7 bases, with 15 bases sitting between them. Germline V lookup: CDR1 SEHNR, CDR2 FQNEAQ (reference sequence).

The V gene is TRBV7-2, the J gene TRBJ2-5, with D possibly being TRBD1 (6 bases). The CDR3 runs 15 residues. The germline V gene encodes CDR1 SGHTA and CDR2 FQGNSA. Trimming cost V 5 bases and J 2 bases, with 15 bases left between them. The CDR3 region has the DNA TGTGCCAGCAGCCAGGGGTGGGGGAGTCAAGAGACCCAGTACTTC. Amino acids: CASSQGWGSQETQYF.

The V and J genes are TRBV14 and TRBJ1-2; D uncertain. The CDR3 has 13 amino acids. Between the trimmed V and J ends, which lost 0 bases and 5 bases, there was a span of 7 bases. Germline-derived CDR1 and CDR2 are SGHDN and FVKESK. The CDR3 coding sequence is TGTGCCAGCAGCCAAGACGGGTGGTATGGCTACACCTTC. Translated, it gives CASSQDGWYGYTF.

The chain links TRBV5-5 to TRBJ2-3; tentatively, D is TRBD2 (6 bases). Deletions cut 0 bases from V and 4 bases from J, with 12 bases between. The CDR3 covers 15 residues. CDR1 is SGHKS, CDR2 YYEKEE, per germline (reference sequence). CDR3 sequence: CASSLGFPGADTQYF. Here the CDR3 DNA reads TGTGCCAGCAGCTTGGGCTTTCCGGGGGCAGATACGCAGTATTTT.

The V gene is TRBV18, the J gene TRBJ2-7; maybe TRBD1 (6 bases). Per the germline V gene, CDR1 is KGHSH and CDR2 is LQKENI. The ends were cut back, 3 bases at V and 3 bases at J, with 12 bases in the middle. The CDR3 totals 14 residues. Here the CDR3 reads CASSPSDRFYEQYF. In DNA, the CDR3 is TGTGCCAGCTCACCCTCGGACAGATTCTACGAGCAGTACTTC.

This chain connects TRBV4-3 to TRBJ2-1; 14 bases line up with TRBD2. Trimming took 3 bases from V and 3 from J; bases not matched to a gene: 1. The CDR3 has 16 residues. Germline-derived CDR1 and CDR2 are LGHNA and YSLEER. This CDR3 is CASSQGLAGDYNEQFF. In DNA form, the CDR3 reads TGCGCCAGCAGCCAGGGACTAGCGGGAGACTACAATGAGCAGTTCTTC.